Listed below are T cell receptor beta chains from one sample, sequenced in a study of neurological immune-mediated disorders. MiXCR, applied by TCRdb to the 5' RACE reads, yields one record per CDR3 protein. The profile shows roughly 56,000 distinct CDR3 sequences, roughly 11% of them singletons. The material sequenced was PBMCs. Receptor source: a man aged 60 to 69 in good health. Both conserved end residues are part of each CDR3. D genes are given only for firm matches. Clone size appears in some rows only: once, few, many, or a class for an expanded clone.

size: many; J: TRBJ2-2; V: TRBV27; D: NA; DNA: TGTGCCAGCAGTTTAGGAGGATACACCGGGGAGCTGTTTTTT; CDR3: CASSLGGYTGELFF
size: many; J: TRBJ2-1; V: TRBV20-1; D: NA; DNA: TGCAGTGCTAGTCTAGGGACCCCATACAATGAGCAGTTCTTC; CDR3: CSASLGTPYNEQFF
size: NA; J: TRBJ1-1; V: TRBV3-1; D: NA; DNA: TGTGCCAGCAGCCATGGAAAAACTGAAGCTTTCTTT; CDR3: CASSHGKTEAFF
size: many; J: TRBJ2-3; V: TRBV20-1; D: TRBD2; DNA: TGCAGTGCTAGAGGGAGCGGGGTCACAGATACGCAGTATTTT; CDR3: CSARGSGVTDTQYF
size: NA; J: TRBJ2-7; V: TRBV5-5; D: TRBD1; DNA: TGTGCCAGCAGCCCCCGGGCAGGGGGCAACGAGCAGTACTTC; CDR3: CASSPRAGGNEQYF
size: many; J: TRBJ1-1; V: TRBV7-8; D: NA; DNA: TGTGCCAGCAGCTTAGGGATGAACACTGAAGCTTTCTTT; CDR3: CASSLGMNTEAFF
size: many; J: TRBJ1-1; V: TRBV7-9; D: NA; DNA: TGTGCCAGCAGCTTAGCGGTAGCCCGAGCTTTCTTT; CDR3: CASSLAVARAFF
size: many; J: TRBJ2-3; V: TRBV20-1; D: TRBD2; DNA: TGCAGTGCTAGAGCGGATAGCGGGGGGAGCACAGATACGCAGTATTTT; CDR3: CSARADSGGSTDTQYF
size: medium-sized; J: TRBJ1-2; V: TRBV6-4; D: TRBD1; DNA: TGTGCCAGCAGTGAAACCGGGACAGGGGCCTATGGCTACACCTTC; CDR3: CASSETGTGAYGYTF
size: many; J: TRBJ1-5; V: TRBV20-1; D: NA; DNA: TGCAGTGCTAGAGAAGTACAGGGAACTCAGCCCCAGCATTTT; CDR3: CSAREVQGTQPQHF
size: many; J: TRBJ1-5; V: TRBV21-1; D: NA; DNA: TGTGCCAGGAATTTACAGGGGAGCAATCAGCCCCAGCATTTT; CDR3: CARNLQGSNQPQHF
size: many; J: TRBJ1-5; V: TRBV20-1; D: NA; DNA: TGCAGTGCTAGAGTCGGACCCCATCAGCCCCAGCATTTT; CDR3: CSARVGPHQPQHF
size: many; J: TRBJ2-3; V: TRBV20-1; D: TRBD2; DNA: TGCAGTGCTAGTGTGCGGGGGGGCACAGATACGCAGTATTTT; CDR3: CSASVRGGTDTQYF
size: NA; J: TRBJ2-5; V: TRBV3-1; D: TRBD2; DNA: TGTGCCAGCAGCCCACCCGGGGGGGGGCAAGAGACCCAGTACTTC; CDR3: CASSPPGGGQETQYF
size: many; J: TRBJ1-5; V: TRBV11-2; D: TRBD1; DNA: TGTGCCAGCAGCTTAGGGGACAGGGGCAATCAGCCCCAGCATTTT; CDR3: CASSLGDRGNQPQHF
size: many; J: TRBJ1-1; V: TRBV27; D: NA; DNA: TGTGCCAGCAGTTTAAGACCTCCGGGAGAGTTGAACACTGAAGCTTTCTTT; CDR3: CASSLRPPGELNTEAFF
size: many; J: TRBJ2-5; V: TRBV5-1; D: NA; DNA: TGCGCCAGCAGCTTACACTTCCAAGAGACCCAGTACTTC; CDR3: CASSLHFQETQYF
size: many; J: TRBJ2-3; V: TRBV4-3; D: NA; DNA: TGCGCCAGCAGCCAAGAGAGGAAATCTAGCACAGATACGCAGTATTTT; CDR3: CASSQERKSSTDTQYF
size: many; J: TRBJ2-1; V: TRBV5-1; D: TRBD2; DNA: TGCGCCAGCAGCTTGGCTGCCGGGGAGGGCTACAATGAGCAGTTCTTC; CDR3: CASSLAAGEGYNEQFF
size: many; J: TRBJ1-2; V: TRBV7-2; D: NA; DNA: TGTGCCAGCAGCCTCATGGGTGGCTACACCTTC; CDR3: CASSLMGGYTF
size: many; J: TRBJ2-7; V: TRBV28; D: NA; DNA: TGTGCCGCCTACAGTCGGCCCTACGAGCAGTACTTC; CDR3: CAAYSRPYEQYF
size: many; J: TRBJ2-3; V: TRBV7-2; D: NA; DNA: TGTGCCAGCAGCTTAGTCCCCCTCTCGTACACTAGCACAGATACGCAGTATTTT; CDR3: CASSLVPLSYTSTDTQYF
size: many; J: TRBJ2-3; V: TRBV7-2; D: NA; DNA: TGTGCCAGCAGCTCTCCGGATCTGGATACGCAGTATTTT; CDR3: CASSSPDLDTQYF
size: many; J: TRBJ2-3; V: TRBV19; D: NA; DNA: TGTGCCAGTAGTATGAACCCCCAGGGCGCAGATACGCAGTATTTT; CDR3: CASSMNPQGADTQYF
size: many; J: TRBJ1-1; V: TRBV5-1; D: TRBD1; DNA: TGCGCCAGCAGCTTGGACAGGGGGACTGAAGCTTTCTTT; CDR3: CASSLDRGTEAFF
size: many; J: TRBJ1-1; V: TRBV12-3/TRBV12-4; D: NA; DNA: TGTGCCAGCACCCGCGACCTCCCGAACCTAAGCACTGAAGCTTTCTTT; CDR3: CASTRDLPNLSTEAFF
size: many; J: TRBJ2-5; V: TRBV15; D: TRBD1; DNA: TGTGCCACCAGCAGAGAAGGACAGGGGGGAGAGACCCAGTACTTC; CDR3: CATSREGQGGETQYF
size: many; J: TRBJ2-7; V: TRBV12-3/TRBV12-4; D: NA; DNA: TGTGCCAGCAGTTCAAGTGGCCGGGCCGAGCAGTACTTC; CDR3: CASSSSGRAEQYF
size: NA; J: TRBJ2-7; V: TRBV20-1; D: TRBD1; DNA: TGCAGTGCTGAAAGGGCCACAGGGGTGTTGGGGGAGCAGTACTTC; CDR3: CSAERATGVLGEQYF
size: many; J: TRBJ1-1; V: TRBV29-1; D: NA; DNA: TGCAGCGTACACGGAGCCACTGAAGCTTTCTTT; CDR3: CSVHGATEAFF
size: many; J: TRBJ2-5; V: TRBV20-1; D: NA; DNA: TGCAGTGCCAGACTGGACACTATCCAAGAGACCCAGTACTTC; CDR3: CSARLDTIQETQYF
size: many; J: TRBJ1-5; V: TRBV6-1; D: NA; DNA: TGTGCCAGCAGTGAAACGACCTGGGAGGGTTCGAGTCAGCCCCAGCATTTT; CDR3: CASSETTWEGSSQPQHF
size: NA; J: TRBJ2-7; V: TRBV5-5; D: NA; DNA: TGTGCTAGCAGCCCCCAGGATCCCTTCTACGAGCAGTACTTC; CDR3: CASSPQDPFYEQYF
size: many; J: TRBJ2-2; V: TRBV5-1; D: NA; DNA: TGCGCCAGCAGCTTTGGGAAGGGAGGCAACACCGGGGAGCTGTTTTTT; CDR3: CASSFGKGGNTGELFF
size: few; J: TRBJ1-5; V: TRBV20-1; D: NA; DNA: TGCAGTGCTAGAAAAGGGGCGACTGTTCAGCCCCAGCATTTT; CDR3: CSARKGATVQPQHF
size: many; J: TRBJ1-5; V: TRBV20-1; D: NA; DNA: TGCAGTGTTAGGCTGACAGTCGGTCAGCCCCAGCATTTT; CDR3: CSVRLTVGQPQHF
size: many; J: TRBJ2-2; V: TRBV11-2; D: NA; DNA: TGTGCCAGCAGCCTGTCTAACACCGGGGAGCTGTTTTTT; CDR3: CASSLSNTGELFF
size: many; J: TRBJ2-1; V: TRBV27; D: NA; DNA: TGTGCCAGCAGTTCCCCCGGGACACACTACAATGAGCAGTTCTTC; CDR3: CASSSPGTHYNEQFF
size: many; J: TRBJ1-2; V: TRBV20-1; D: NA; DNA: TGCAGTGCTAGTATTGGGCAGGCCCGGGAAGGGGCCAGGGGCTATGGCTACACCTTC; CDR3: CSASIGQAREGARGYGYTF
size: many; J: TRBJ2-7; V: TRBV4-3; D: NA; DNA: TGCGCCAGCAGCCAAGATCGTTCCACGGGTCTTAGCTCCTACGAGCAGTACTTC; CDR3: CASSQDRSTGLSSYEQYF
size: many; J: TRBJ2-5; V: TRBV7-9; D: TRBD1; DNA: TGTGCCAGCAGCTTAGACCTGACAGGGCGAGGGGAGACCCAGTACTTC; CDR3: CASSLDLTGRGETQYF
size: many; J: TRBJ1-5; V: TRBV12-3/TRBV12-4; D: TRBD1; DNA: TGTGCCAGCAGTCGGGACAGAAACAATCAGCCCCAGCATTTT; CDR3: CASSRDRNNQPQHF
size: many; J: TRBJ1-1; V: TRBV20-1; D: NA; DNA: TGCAGTGCTCCTCGACCTGACTTAATGAACACTGAAGCTTTCTTT; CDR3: CSAPRPDLMNTEAFF
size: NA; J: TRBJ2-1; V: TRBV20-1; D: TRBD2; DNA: TGCAGTGCTAGAGACCCCCTAGCGGGGAAACTCAATGAGCAGTTCTTC; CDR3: CSARDPLAGKLNEQFF
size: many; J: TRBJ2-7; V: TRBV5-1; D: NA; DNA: TGCGCCAGCAGCTTGTTTGATGGTCAGGCATTCCTCGGCGAGCAGTACTTC; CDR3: CASSLFDGQAFLGEQYF